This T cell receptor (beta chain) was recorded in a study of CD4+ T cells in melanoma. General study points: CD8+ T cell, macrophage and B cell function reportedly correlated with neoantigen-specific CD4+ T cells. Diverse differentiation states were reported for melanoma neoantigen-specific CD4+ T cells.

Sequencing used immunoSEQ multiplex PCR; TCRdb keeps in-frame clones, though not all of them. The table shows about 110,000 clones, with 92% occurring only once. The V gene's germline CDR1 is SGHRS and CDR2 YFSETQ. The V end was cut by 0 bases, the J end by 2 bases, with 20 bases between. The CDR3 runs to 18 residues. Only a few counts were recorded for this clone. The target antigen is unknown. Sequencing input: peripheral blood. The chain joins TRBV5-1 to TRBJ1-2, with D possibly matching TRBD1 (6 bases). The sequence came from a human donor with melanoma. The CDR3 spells CASSLVDRSQLLNYGYTF. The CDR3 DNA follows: TGCGCCAGCAGCTTGGTAGACAGGTCCCAACTGCTGAACTATGGCTACACCTTC.